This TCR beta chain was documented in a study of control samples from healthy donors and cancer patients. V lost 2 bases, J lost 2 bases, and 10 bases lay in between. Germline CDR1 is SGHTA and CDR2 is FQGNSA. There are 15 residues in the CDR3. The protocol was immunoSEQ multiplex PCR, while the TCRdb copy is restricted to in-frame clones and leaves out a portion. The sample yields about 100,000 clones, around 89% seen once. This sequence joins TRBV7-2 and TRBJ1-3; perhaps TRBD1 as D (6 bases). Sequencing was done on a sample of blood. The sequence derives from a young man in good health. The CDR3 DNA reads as TGTGCCAGCAGCTTAATCCGGGGGCCTGGAAACACCATATATTTT. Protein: CASSLIRGPGNTIYF.